This T cell receptor beta chain was obtained from a study of shared clonotypes between healthy human individuals. Sequencing used immunoSEQ multiplex PCR; TCRdb keeps in-frame clones, though not all of them. This repertoire shows about 2.3 million clones, approximately 95% found once; its top ten account for 0.39%. CDR3 length: 15 residues. The germline V gene encodes CDR1 SQVTM and CDR2 ANQGSEA. The genes are TRBV29-1 and TRBJ2-5; 7 bases are shared with TRBD2. The J call may be incorrect, as the DNA end agrees better with TRBJ2-7. This receptor was identified in a man aged 18 to 30 in good health. Some clones in this sample may be carry-over from other donors' samples. Source material: naive CD4+ T cells from PBMCs. Subset indicated: CD45RA+ positively selected. The CDR3 nucleotides are TGCAGCGTTGAAGATCGTTTAGCGGGCCCCTACGAGCAGTACTTC. Protein product: CSVEDRLAGPYEQYF.